This T cell receptor (beta chain) originates from a study of CD8+ T cells in alopecia areata. Peripheral blood, together with lesional scalp punch biopsies, was collected from alopecia areata patients. Points from the study as a whole: Lesional tissue from the scalp (especially in alopecia totalis/universalis) showed higher clonality than normal scalp.

This clone is judged medium-sized (0.01 to 0.1%). The target antigen is unknown. The sequencing template was cDNA reverse transcribed from extracted RNA. Profiled with immunoSEQ multiplex PCR; TCRdb holds only in-frame clones, not every one. The sample contains around 140,000 clones, roughly 50% of which appear only once. The sequence was collected from a human donor with alopecia areata. Material: CD8+ T cells sorted from blood, obtained at week 0.

In DNA form, the CDR3 reads TGTGCCAGCAGTGACTCGACAAATTCACCCCTCCACTTT. It is translated as CASSDSTNSPLHF. V is TRBV6-4 and J is TRBJ1-6; D is unresolved. The CDR3 has 13 amino acids. Trimming left V 0 bases short and J 7 bases short, with 4 bases between. CDR1 and CDR2 from the germline V gene are MRHNA and SNTAGT.